This TCR beta chain is from a study of preoperative IRX-2 immunotherapy in early breast cancer. This clone was seen just once. Stated treatment: preoperative locoregional IRX-2 cytokine immunotherapy. Per the germline V gene, CDR1 is SGHDT and CDR2 is YYEEEE. The CDR3 runs to 14 residues. V dropped 2 bases and J dropped 10; count of bases not matched to a gene: 8. Assay: immunoSEQ multiplex PCR; the TCRdb copy retains only in-frame clones and omits some. The sample has about 62,000 clones, less than 95% seen once. Sample acquisition took place from a patient treated with IRX-2 immunotherapy. The chain recombines TRBV5-6 with TRBJ1-1; 10 bases agree with TRBD1. This TCR was recovered from a human donor with breast cancer. In DNA, the CDR3 is TGTGCCAGCAGCTTAGGGACAGGGGTGGAGGTAGCTTTCTTT. It codes for CASSLGTGVEVAFF.